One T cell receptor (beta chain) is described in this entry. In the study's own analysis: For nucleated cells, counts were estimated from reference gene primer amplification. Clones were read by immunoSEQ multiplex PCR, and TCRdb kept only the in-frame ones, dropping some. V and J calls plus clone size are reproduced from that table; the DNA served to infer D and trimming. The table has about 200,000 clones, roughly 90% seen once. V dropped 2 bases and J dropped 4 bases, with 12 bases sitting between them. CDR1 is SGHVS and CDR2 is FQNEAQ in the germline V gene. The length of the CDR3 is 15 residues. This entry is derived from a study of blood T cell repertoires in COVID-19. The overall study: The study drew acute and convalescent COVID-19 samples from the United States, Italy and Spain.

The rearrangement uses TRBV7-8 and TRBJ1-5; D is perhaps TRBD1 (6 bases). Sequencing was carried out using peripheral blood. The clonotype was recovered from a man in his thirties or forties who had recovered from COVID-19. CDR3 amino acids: CASSLLGGGNQPQHF. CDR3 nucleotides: TGTGCCAGCAGCTTATTAGGGGGGGGGAATCAGCCCCAGCATTTT.